The 18 T cell receptor beta chains below were found in one sample sequenced in a study of blood T cell repertoires in COVID-19. The assay was immunoSEQ multiplex PCR, and TCRdb's table has in-frame clones only and misses some. This repertoire shows almost 400,000 clones, roughly 90% found once; its top ten account for approximately 1%. The sequenced material came from PBMCs or T cells enriched from blood (not recorded which). The receptors shown here come from a woman aged 30 to 39 with acute COVID-19.

This chain connects TRBV5-6 to TRBJ1-5; tentative D call: TRBD1 (5 bases). There are 14 residues in the CDR3. Per the germline V gene, CDR1 is SGHDT and CDR2 is YYEEEE. Trimming stripped 10 bases from V and 2 bases from J, with 16 bases between. CDR3: CAAHQGVRNQPQHF. The CDR3 DNA is TGTGCCGCCCACCAGGGTGTGCGCAATCAGCCCCAGCATTTT.

This rearrangement joins TRBV2 to TRBJ2-3, with 7 bases fitting TRBD2. The CDR3 sequence is 15 residues long. The germline V gene has CDR1 SNHLY and CDR2 FYNNEI. The J segment lost 2 bases and the V segment lost 3 bases, leaving 5 bases of the junction unmatched. The CDR3 DNA sequence: TGTGCCAGCAGTGATACTAGCGACCCCACAGATACGCAGTATTTT. Translation: CASSDTSDPTDTQYF.

V gene TRBV19 combines with J gene TRBJ1-2; the D is unclear. This CDR3 has 14 residues. Germline lookup yields CDR1 LNHDA and CDR2 SQIVND (reference sequence). V was pared by 3 bases and J by 10 bases, with 18 bases between. CDR3 loop: CASSIQTERVDYTF. In nucleotides, the CDR3 is TGTGCCAGTAGTATTCAAACGGAGAGGGTCGACTACACCTTC.

V usage is TRBV11-2 and J usage is TRBJ2-2; 7 bases agree with TRBD2. Germline V gene lookup returns CDR1 SGHAT and CDR2 FQNNGV. The CDR3 is 15 amino acids. J lost 6 bases, V lost 3 bases, and 7 bases had no gene match. CDR3 sequence reads: CASSFTQGGAGELFF. Here the CDR3 DNA reads TGTGCCAGCAGCTTCACCCAGGGAGGGGCCGGGGAGCTGTTTTTT.

This clone was observed once. The rearrangement links TRBV24-1 to TRBJ2-1; 7 bases fit TRBD1. The ends lost 0 bases at V and 13 bases at J; junction bases unmatched: 11. Germline assignment: CDR1 KGHDR and CDR2 SFDVKD. This CDR3 is 15 amino acids long. The CDR3 nucleotides read TGTGCCACCAGTGATTTGTACGAGACAGGGAGACTTCAGTTCTTC. Amino acids: CATSDLYETGRLQFF.

The rearrangement links TRBV6-4 to TRBJ1-1; the D is unclear. CDR3 length: 13 residues. Per the germline V gene, CDR1 is MRHNA and CDR2 is SNTAGT. V dropped 8 bases and J dropped 0 bases, with 10 bases sitting between them. CDR3 sequence reads: CASGEELNTEAFF. CDR3 nucleotide sequence: TGTGCCAGCGGAGAGGAGTTGAACACTGAAGCTTTCTTT.

This clone was found once. This chain joins TRBV18 and TRBJ1-1; D may be TRBD1 (6 bases). The V gene's germline CDR1 is KGHSH and CDR2 LQKENI. V was trimmed by 3 bases and J by 1 base, leaving 12 bases between them. This CDR3 region has 15 residues. The CDR3: CASSPQTGENTEAFF. DNA of the CDR3: TGTGCCAGCTCACCCCAGACAGGCGAGAACACTGAAGCTTTCTTT.

This clone has a single count. The J gene is TRBJ2-3, the V gene TRBV10-3; 9 bases align to TRBD2. Germline lookup yields CDR1 ENHRY and CDR2 SYGVKD. The V and J ends lost 6 bases and 6 bases, in that order; junction bases with no gene match: 13. CDR3 length: 16 residues. CDR3 amino acids: CAISLGGAGGQDTQYF. The DNA for the CDR3 is TGTGCCATCAGCCTTGGTGGAGCGGGGGGTCAGGATACGCAGTATTTT.

The chain employs TRBV5-1 and TRBJ1-6; 7 bases match TRBD1. J gave up 0 bases and V 4 bases, and 4 bases lay outside the gene matches. The CDR3 is 16 amino acids. Germline CDR1 reads SGHRS; CDR2 reads YFSETQ. CDR3 protein: CASSGGQDSYNSPLHF. In DNA form, the CDR3 reads TGCGCCAGCAGCGGAGGACAGGACTCCTATAATTCACCCCTCCACTTT.

The rearrangement links TRBV5-4 to TRBJ2-3; D may be TRBD2 (6 bases). Trimming removed 0 bases from V and 1 base from J, with 9 bases in between. This CDR3 has 15 amino acids. Per the germline V gene, CDR1 is SGHNT and CDR2 is YYREEE (reference sequence). This chain's CDR3 is CASSLGPSGTDTQYF. CDR3 coding DNA: TGTGCCAGCAGCTTGGGCCCTAGCGGCACAGATACGCAGTATTTT.

The chain has TRBV19 and TRBJ2-7; TRBD2 aligns across 10 bases. With 6 bases clipped from V and 2 bases from J, the junction kept 7 bases outside the gene matches. CDR1 is LNHDA, CDR2 SQIVND, per germline (reference sequence). The CDR3 contains 15 residues. The CDR3, as DNA: TGTGCCAGTAGCATTCAACTAGCGGGGACCTACGAGCAGTACTTC. The encoded protein is CASSIQLAGTYEQYF. Combining the CDR3 with reference TRBV19 and TRBJ2-7 gives the whole variable domain DGGITQSPKYLFRKEGQNVTLSCEQNLNHDAMYWYRQDPGQGLRLIYYSQIVNDFQKGDIAEGYSVSREKKESFPLTVTSAQKNPTAFYLCASSIQLAGTYEQYFGPGTRLTVT.

V usage is TRBV18 and J usage is TRBJ2-7; TRBD1 agrees at 10 bases. The CDR3 is made up of 14 amino acids. J gave up 3 bases and V 5 bases, and 4 bases lay outside the gene matches. CDR1 KGHSH and CDR2 LQKENI come from the germline V gene. DNA of the CDR3: TGTGCCAGCTCAGGGGGGACAGGGGACTACGAGCAGTACTTC. It yields the protein CASSGGTGDYEQYF.

This chain joins TRBV19 and TRBJ1-5; 7 bases are a match to TRBD1. Germline loops: CDR1 LNHDA, CDR2 SQIVND (reference sequence). This CDR3 contains 13 residues. The junction had 4 bases not matched to a gene; V was cut back by 4 bases and J by 7 bases. DNA for the CDR3: TGTGCCAGTAGTAAGGGGGCAGGGCAGCCCCAGCATTTT. Its translation is CASSKGAGQPQHF.

This chain joins TRBV3-1 (or the pseudogene TRBV3-2) and TRBJ2-3; D perhaps matches TRBD1 (6 bases). In germline, CDR1 is LGHDT, CDR2 YNNKEL (reference sequence). V lost 4 bases and J 8 bases, leaving 10 bases between the germline ends. There are 12 residues in the CDR3. The CDR3 coding sequence is TGTGCCAGCAGCCCTTTGGGGGCTACGCAGTATTTT. Translated, it gives CASSPLGATQYF.

The chain links TRBV7-9 to TRBJ2-7; 16 bases are a match to TRBD2. V shed 5 bases and J 2 bases; nucleotides not matched to a gene: 12. Germline-derived CDR1 and CDR2 are SEHNR and FQNEAQ (reference sequence). The CDR3 has 19 residues. The CDR3: CASSIKGLAGGLIPYEQYF. CDR3 coding DNA: TGTGCCAGCAGCATAAAGGGACTAGCGGGGGGGCTTATCCCCTACGAGCAGTACTTC.

The V and J genes are TRBV18 and TRBJ1-2; TRBD1 matches at 9 bases. The CDR3 is made up of 14 amino acids. Germline assignment: CDR1 KGHSH and CDR2 LQKENI. After removal of 6 bases from V and 6 bases from J, the junction contained 8 bases not matched to a gene. The CDR3 region has the DNA TGTGCCAGCTCGGCCGGGACAGGGTTCGATGGCTACACCTTC. Amino acid sequence: CASSAGTGFDGYTF.

V and J are TRBV6-5 and TRBJ2-3; a weak D match, TRBD2 (6 bases). This CDR3 region has 16 residues. Germline values: CDR1 MNHEY, CDR2 SVGAGI. Trimming shortened V by 4 bases and J by 5 bases, and 19 bases separated the two germline ends. CDR3 sequence (DNA): TGTGCCAGCAGTTCCGGGATGGCGGGGAGAAGAGATACGCAGTATTTT. Its protein product is CASSSGMAGRRDTQYF.

The chain joins TRBV4-2 to TRBJ1-5; D possibly corresponds to TRBD1 (5 bases). The CDR3 is 16 residues long. Looked up from germline, CDR1 is LGHNA and CDR2 is YNFKEQ. Trimming removed 0 bases from V and 11 bases from J, with 20 bases in between. DNA for the CDR3: TGTGCCAGCAGCCAAGAGTGGGCCGGGGGGGAAAGGACCCAGCATTTT. Encoded protein: CASSQEWAGGERTQHF.